Sequencing of this T cell receptor (beta chain) was carried out in a study of cytomegalovirus exposure and HLA in healthy donors. The study ran its PCR with 60 Vbeta and 13 Jbeta primers. Profiled with immunoSEQ multiplex PCR; TCRdb holds only in-frame clones, not every one. The specimen's table records 150,000 or so clones. The CDR3 is made up of 13 amino acids. Trimming left V 2 bases short and J 7 bases short, with 9 bases between. Germline-derived CDR1 and CDR2 are SGHDN and FVKESK. The chain has TRBV14 and TRBJ2-1, with TRBD2 as a possible D gene (5 bases). The origin of this receptor is a woman aged 18 to 35 in good health and CMV-seronegative. Sequences were obtained from PBMCs. This CDR3 reads CASSQRPGNEQFF. CDR3 DNA: TGTGCCAGCAGCCAAAGACCGGGGAATGAGCAGTTCTTC.